The next 8 T cell receptor beta chains were all read from a single sample in a study of T cell responses to AZD1222 COVID-19 vaccine. Using immunoSEQ multiplex PCR, the repertoire was profiled, and TCRdb retains in-frame clones only, with some absent. The sample consists of 180,000 or so clones, 94% of them appearing once. Sequences were derived from peripheral blood, sampled on day 0 of AZD1222 vaccination. All receptors derive from an adult in good health.

J is TRBJ1-1 and V is TRBV27; D is ambiguous. The CDR3 runs 12 residues. The germline gives CDR1 MNHEY, CDR2 SMNVEV (reference sequence). Trimming took 2 bases from V and 8 from J, leaving 9 bases between them. The CDR3 DNA reads as TGTGCCAGCAGTTTAATCGACGGAGAAGCTTTCTTT. It encodes CASSLIDGEAFF.

V and J are TRBV5-6 and TRBJ1-1; D unclear. CDR3 length: 15 residues. Germline V gene lookup returns CDR1 SGHDT and CDR2 YYEEEE. V lost 2 bases and J lost 5, with 16 bases in between. The CDR3 bases are TGTGCCAGCAGCTTATCCCAGGCGCCTCGGACTGAAGCTTTCTTT. This sequence encodes CASSLSQAPRTEAFF. The full variable domain, rest sourced from reference TRBV5-6 and TRBJ1-1, is DAGVTQSPTHLIKTRGQQVTLRCSPKSGHDTVSWYQQALGQGPQFIFQYYEEEERQRGNFPDRFSGHQFPNYSSELNVNALLLGDSALYLCASSLSQAPRTEAFFGQGTRLTVV.

This CDR3 reads CASSPSLAGTDTQYF. In DNA, the CDR3 is TGTGCCAGCAGTCCCTCGCTAGCGGGTACAGATACGCAGTATTTT. V is TRBV5-6 and J is TRBJ2-3; 8 bases line up with TRBD2. Trimming cost V 5 bases and J 3 bases; bases outside gene matches: 8. The germline V gene has CDR1 SGHDT and CDR2 YYEEEE. This CDR3 region has 15 residues.

J is TRBJ1-6 and V is TRBV5-8; no firm D call. This CDR3 contains 14 residues. V was shortened by 0 bases and J by 5 bases, with 6 bases between the two germline ends. Germline CDR1 reads SGHTS; CDR2 reads YDEGEE. Here the CDR3 reads CASSLGPNNSPLHF. The CDR3 nucleotides are TGTGCCAGCAGCTTGGGACCGAATAATTCACCCCTCCACTTT.

The sample holds one count of this clone. This rearrangement joins TRBV29-1 to TRBJ1-5; D is undetermined. This CDR3 region has 11 residues. Germline assignment: CDR1 SQVTM and CDR2 ANQGSEA. V was clipped by 0 bases and J by 11 bases, with 8 bases between them. The CDR3 sequence: CSVEEGLTQHF. Here the CDR3 DNA reads TGCAGCGTTGAAGAGGGTCTGACCCAGCATTTT.

The chain employs TRBV6-5 and TRBJ2-3; D not resolved. Trimming pared 7 bases from V and 6 bases from J, leaving 8 bases between. Germline V CDR1 and CDR2: MNHEY, SVGAGI. This CDR3 is 11 amino acids long. The CDR3 spells CASTQGDTQYF. CDR3 DNA sequence: TGTGCCAGCACCCAAGGTGATACGCAGTATTTT.

CDR3 bases: TGTGCCAGCAGCAGGACGGTGGGACAGCCCCAGCATTTT. Its translation: CASSRTVGQPQHF. The chain carries TRBV6-5 and TRBJ1-5; D ambiguous. The germline V gene has CDR1 MNHEY and CDR2 SVGAGI. Trimming removed 6 bases at V and 7 bases at J, with 13 bases between. CDR3 size: 13 residues.

The chain combines TRBV5-1 with TRBJ2-1; 8 bases are a match to TRBD2. The germline gives CDR1 SGHRS, CDR2 YFSETQ. Trimming removed 0 bases from V and 8 bases from J; junction bases left unmatched: 7. The CDR3 covers 15 residues. CDR3 nucleotides: TGCGCCAGCAGCTTGGGCCGGGAGGGCCCGTATGAGCAGTTCTTC. Its protein product is CASSLGREGPYEQFF.